What follows are 10 T cell receptor beta chains derived from one specimen sequenced in a study of graft-versus-host responses after intestinal transplantation. Assay used: immunoSEQ multiplex PCR; TCRdb lists only in-frame clones, some missing. Here the sample spans more than 45,000 clones, 91% being singletons. The sequenced sample was PBMCs, obtained around 120 days after intestinal transplantation. Source of these receptors: a human patient who received an intestinal transplant, so some T cells may come from the graft donor.

This chain connects TRBV27 to TRBJ1-6; D ambiguous. The germline CDR1 and CDR2 sequences are MNHEY and SMNVEV (reference sequence). CDR3 length: 14 amino acids. V lost 5 bases and J 7 bases, leaving 12 bases between the germline ends. The CDR3 nucleotides are TGTGCCAGCAGTCGAGACACAGAAAATTCACCCCTCCACTTT. The encoded protein is CASSRDTENSPLHF.

The chain carries TRBV5-6 and TRBJ1-5; D remains ambiguous. Germline CDR1 reads SGHDT; CDR2 reads YYEEEE. CDR3 length: 14 amino acids. V lost 1 base, J lost 5 bases, and 10 bases lay in between. The CDR3 DNA reads as TGTGCCAGCAGCTTGACTGCAGCTTATCAGCCCCAGCATTTT. Amino acids: CASSLTAAYQPQHF.

This chain uses TRBV5-4 with TRBJ2-4; D may match TRBD1 or TRBD2 (6 bases each). Trimming removed 6 bases from V and 6 bases from J, with 16 bases in between. The CDR3 runs 14 residues. Germline V lookup: CDR1 SGHNT, CDR2 YYREEE (reference sequence). CDR3 DNA sequence: TGTGCCAGCACCGCAGGGGAGGTTGGAAACATTCAGTACTTC. This encodes CASTAGEVGNIQYF.

The chain has TRBV18 and TRBJ1-3; 9 positions agree with TRBD1. Looked up from germline, CDR1 is KGHSH and CDR2 is LQKENI. The ends lost 3 bases at V and 0 bases at J; junction bases unmatched: 3. The CDR3 has 16 residues. The CDR3 region is CASSPTGGRSGNTIYF. In DNA form, the CDR3 reads TGTGCCAGCTCACCGACAGGGGGACGCTCTGGAAACACCATATATTTT. Drawing the rest from reference TRBV18 and TRBJ1-3, the complete variable domain is NAGVMQNPRHLVRRRGQEARLRCSPMKGHSHVYWYRQLPEEGLKFMVYLQKENIIDESGMPKERFSAEFPKEGPSILRIQQVVRGDSAAYFCASSPTGGRSGNTIYFGEGSWLTVV.

The chain links TRBV12-2 to TRBJ2-1; the D call TRBD1 from the table was never checked on the DNA. TRBV12-2 is a documented pseudogene. This CDR3 has 18 residues. This chain's CDR3 is CASRFGCMVRQGLNEQFF. CDR3 coding DNA: TGTGCAAGTCGCTTCGGTTGTATGGTGAGACAGGGACTCAATGAGCAGTTCTTC.

The V call is TRBV5-4, the J call TRBJ2-1; D perhaps matches TRBD1 (6 bases). Germline V gives CDR1 SGHNT, CDR2 YYREEE (reference sequence). The CDR3 extends over 14 amino acids. V gave up 4 bases and J gave up 6 bases, with 14 bases separating them. The CDR3 DNA reads TGTGCCAGCAGCCCTACACCGACAGGCAATGAGCAGTTCTTC. This gives the protein CASSPTPTGNEQFF.

This chain uses TRBV7-6 with TRBJ2-7; 10 positions match TRBD1. J was trimmed by 7 bases and V by 4 bases; bases with no gene match: 7. This CDR3 comprises 14 residues. Germline V CDR1 and CDR2: SGHVS, FNYEAQ. CDR3 in amino acids: CASSSGTGASEQYF. CDR3 nucleotide sequence: TGTGCCAGCAGCTCCGGGACAGGGGCGTCTGAGCAGTACTTC.

The gene calls are TRBV10-3 and TRBJ2-5; no clear D gene. The length of the CDR3 is 12 residues. The V gene's germline CDR1 is ENHRY and CDR2 SYGVKD. Deletions cut 5 bases from V and 5 bases from J, with 9 bases between. CDR3 sequence (DNA): TGTGCCATCAGTTTTCTTGGGGAGACCCAGTACTTC. It encodes CAISFLGETQYF.

This clone was found a few times. V is TRBV20-1 and J is TRBJ2-7; D remains unclear. CDR1 is DFQATT, CDR2 SNEGSKA, per germline (reference sequence). The length of the CDR3 is 10 residues. V gave up 5 bases and J gave up 6 bases, with 8 bases separating them. CDR3 DNA: TGCAGTGCTTGGAGAGGCGAGCAGTACTTC. Translation: CSAWRGEQYF.

V gene TRBV6-1 combines with J gene TRBJ2-7; 8 nucleotides agree with TRBD1. The CDR3 sequence is 14 residues long. The germline gives CDR1 MNHNS, CDR2 SASEGT. The ends lost 0 bases at V and 6 bases at J; junction bases unmatched: 4. The chain's CDR3 is CASSEAPGGGEQYF. The DNA for the CDR3 is TGTGCCAGCAGTGAAGCGCCAGGGGGCGGCGAGCAGTACTTC.